The 10 T cell receptor beta chains given below trace back to one sample, sequenced in a study of T cells in Graves' hyperthyroidism and ophthalmopathy. Researchers amplified the TCR beta CDR3 regions from RNA transcripts. Using the HTBI primer set, a first-round RT-PCR was run on the TCR CDR3. TCRdb analysed the multiplex PCR reads with MiXCR anew, one entry per CDR3 protein. Here the sample spans around 700,000 distinct CDR3 sequences, roughly a third being singletons. Sample: blood. The receptors stem from a woman in her thirties or forties with Graves' hyperthyroidism.

This clonotype came up a few times. V and J are TRBV20-1 and TRBJ1-6, with D tentatively TRBD1 (5 bases). The V end was cut by 1 base, the J end by 1 base, with 20 bases between. The CDR3 is 19 residues long. CDR1 DFQATT and CDR2 SNEGSKA come from the germline V gene (reference sequence). CDR3 sequence: CSARGSPGGGLSYNSPLHF. The CDR3 nucleotides read TGCAGTGCTAGAGGGTCCCCCGGTGGGGGTTTGTCCTATAATTCACCCCTCCACTTT.

This clonotype occurred many times. CDR3 loop: CAISAAGPPYEQYF. DNA for the CDR3: TGTGCCATCAGTGCAGCCGGGCCGCCCTACGAGCAGTACTTC. The rearrangement uses TRBV10-3 and TRBJ2-7; D remains ambiguous. The CDR3 is made up of 14 amino acids. V was cut by 4 bases and J by 2 bases, with 12 bases left in between. The germline CDR1 and CDR2 sequences are ENHRY and SYGVKD.

This clonotype appeared many times. The CDR3 reads CASSFGWAQFEAFF. In DNA form, the CDR3 reads TGTGCCAGCAGTTTCGGGTGGGCGCAATTTGAAGCTTTCTTT. V is TRBV28 and J is TRBJ1-1; D gene uncertain. The CDR3 covers 14 residues. The germline CDR1 and CDR2 sequences are MDHEN and SYDVKM. Trimming shortened V by 3 bases and J by 7 bases, and 15 bases separated the two germline ends.

This clonotype turned up a few times. V and J are TRBV4-3 and TRBJ1-2, with TRBD1 as a possible D gene (6 bases). The V gene lost 0 bases and the J gene lost 4 bases, with 18 bases spanning the gap. Germline lookup yields CDR1 LGHNA and CDR2 YSLEER. The CDR3 is made up of 17 amino acids. The CDR3 DNA reads TGCGCCAGCAGCCAAGAAGGGGGTTGGGACAACGGCTATGGCTACACCTTC. Translated, it gives CASSQEGGWDNGYGYTF.

This clonotype has a count of ten or more. DNA of the CDR3: TGCGCCAGCAGCCAAGGTGGAGGGGAGCTGTTTTTT. Translating gives CASSQGGGELFF. This rearrangement joins TRBV4-3 to TRBJ2-2, with unresolved D. CDR3 length equals 12 residues. CDR1 and CDR2 (germline): LGHNA, YSLEER. Between the trimmed V and J ends, which lost 1 base and 8 bases, there was a span of 5 bases.

Only one count was recorded for this clonotype. This CDR3 fails to terminate in the conserved phenylalanine or tryptophan, so it likely reflects a read error. V is TRBV10-3 and J is TRBJ1-1; 7 bases fit TRBD1. CDR1 and CDR2 (germline): ENHRY, SYGVKD. CDR3 length: 15 residues. V shed 7 bases, J shed 0 bases, and the junction held 8 bases outside the gene matches. CDR3 sequence reads: CAIKEGGSMNTEAFP. CDR3 nucleotide sequence: TGTGCCATCAAGGAAGGGGGCAGCATGAACACTGAAGCTTTCCCT.

This clonotype came up many times. The chain combines TRBV29-1 with TRBJ2-5; D tentatively reads TRBD1 or TRBD2 (5 bases each). V was shortened by 2 bases and J by 5 bases, with 15 bases between the two germline ends. Germline V gene data show CDR1 as SQVTM and CDR2 as ANQGSEA. This CDR3 has 14 amino acids. The CDR3 loop reads CSVETWGSGETQYF. Here the CDR3 DNA reads TGCAGCGTTGAAACCTGGGGGAGCGGCGAGACCCAGTACTTC.

Concerning this clonotype: The missing conserved phenylalanine or tryptophan at the end of this CDR3 makes a read error likely. The genes are TRBV6-1 and TRBJ1-1, with no clear D. Germline V gives CDR1 MNHNS, CDR2 SASEGT. This CDR3 has 15 residues. V lost 7 bases and J 0 bases, leaving 15 bases between the germline ends. CDR3 amino acids: CASNIPGRMNTEAFV. The CDR3 nucleotides are TGTGCCAGCAATATCCCTGGACGGATGAACACTGAAGCTTTCGTT.

This clonotype was recorded only once. This rearrangement joins TRBV20-1 to TRBJ2-5; D is perhaps TRBD2 (6 bases). Trimming stripped 3 bases from V and 2 bases from J, with 19 bases between. Germline lookup yields CDR1 DFQATT and CDR2 SNEGSKA (reference sequence). This CDR3 has 16 residues. In nucleotides, the CDR3 is TGCAGTGCTAGGGAGGCCCTTGAGGGGACTCAAGAGACCCAGTACTTC. Protein: CSAREALEGTQETQYF.

The chain recombines TRBV19 with TRBJ1-4, with D uncertain. The V end lost 5 bases, the J end lost 3 bases, and 13 bases lay between the germline ends. Germline assignment: CDR1 LNHDA and CDR2 SQIVND (reference sequence). The CDR3 loop spans 15 amino acids. CDR3: CASSSLVGSNEKLFF. The CDR3 region has the DNA TGTGCCAGTAGTTCCTTGGTTGGTTCTAATGAAAAACTGTTTTTT.